The following is a TCR beta chain sequence with its context. What it binds is unknown. A read error is possible here, since a much larger clone lies one base away. The template, about 510 ng total RNA, yielded TCR beta cDNA made with a constant-region primer. ARM-PCR was slightly modified, and three nested multiplex PCR rounds with it gave rise to the TCR beta libraries. The first two PCR rounds used TRBV1-TRBV30 primers with a Cbeta primer, approximately 9 cycles each. TCRdb reprocessed the multiplex PCR reads with MiXCR, giving one entry per CDR3 protein. The repertoire holds 310,000 or so distinct CDR3 sequences, with less than 70% as singletons. This entry is derived from a study of tumor-infiltrating lymphocytes in primary liver carcinoma. Study-level background: Through surgical resection, the patients' primary liver carcinoma was treated. The study included patients who were men and women aged 30 to 69 years. Roughly 3.5 to 8 million productive TCRbeta reads came from each sample, comparable across tissue types.

This CDR3 has 14 residues. Per the germline V gene, CDR1 is ENHRY and CDR2 is SYGVKD. General observations from the study: Tumor-blood pairs (like tumor-adjacent pairs) overlapped less than tumor region pairs did.

The blood RNA (from unsorted whole blood) was obtained, and germline DNA was also extracted. This chain uses TRBV10-3 with TRBJ2-1; TRBD2 matches 14 bases. Input material: peripheral blood. The receptor's source is a man aged 40-55 years with primary liver carcinoma and hepatitis B virus infection. CDR3 DNA: TGTGCCGTAGGACTAGCGGGAGGATACAATGAGGAGTTCTTC. Translating it yields CAVGLAGGYNEEFF.